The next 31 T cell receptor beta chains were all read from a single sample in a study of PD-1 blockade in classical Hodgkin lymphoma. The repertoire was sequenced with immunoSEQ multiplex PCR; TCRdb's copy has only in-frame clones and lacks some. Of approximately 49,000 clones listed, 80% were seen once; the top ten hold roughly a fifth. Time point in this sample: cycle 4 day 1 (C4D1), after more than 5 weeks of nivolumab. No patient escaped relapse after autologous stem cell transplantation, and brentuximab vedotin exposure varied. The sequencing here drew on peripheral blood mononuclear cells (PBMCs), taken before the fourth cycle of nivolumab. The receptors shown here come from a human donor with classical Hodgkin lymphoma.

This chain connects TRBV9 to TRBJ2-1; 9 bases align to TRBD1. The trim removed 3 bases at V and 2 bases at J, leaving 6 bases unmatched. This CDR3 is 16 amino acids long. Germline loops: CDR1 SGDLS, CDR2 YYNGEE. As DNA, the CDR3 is TGTGCCAGCAGCGGGAGACAGGGGGGAACCTACAATGAGCAGTTCTTC. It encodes CASSGRQGGTYNEQFF.

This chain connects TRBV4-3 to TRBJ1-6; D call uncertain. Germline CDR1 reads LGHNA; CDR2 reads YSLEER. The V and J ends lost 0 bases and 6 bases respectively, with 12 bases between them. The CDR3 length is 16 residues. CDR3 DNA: TGCGCCAGCAGCCAAGAGCCGGGGAACTCTAATTCACCCCTCCACTTT. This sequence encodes CASSQEPGNSNSPLHF.

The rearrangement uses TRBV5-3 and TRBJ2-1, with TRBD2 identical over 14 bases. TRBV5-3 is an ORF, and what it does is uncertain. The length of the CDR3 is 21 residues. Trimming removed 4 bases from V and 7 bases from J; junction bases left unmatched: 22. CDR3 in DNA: TGTGCCAGAAGCCCTGATAGAATGACCGGGACTAGCGGGAGCGGTAGGAATGAGCAGTTCTTC. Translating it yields CARSPDRMTGTSGSGRNEQFF.

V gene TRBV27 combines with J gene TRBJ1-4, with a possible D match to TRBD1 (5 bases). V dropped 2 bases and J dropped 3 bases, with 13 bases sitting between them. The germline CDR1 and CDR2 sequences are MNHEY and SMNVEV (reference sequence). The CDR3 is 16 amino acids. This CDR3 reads CASSLDGRGANEKLFF. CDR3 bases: TGTGCCAGCAGTTTAGATGGCCGGGGGGCTAATGAAAAACTGTTTTTT. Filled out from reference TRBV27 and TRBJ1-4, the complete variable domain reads EAQVTQNPRYLITVTGKKLTVTCSQNMNHEYMSWYRQDPGLGLRQIYYSMNVEVTDKGDVPEGYKVSRKEKRNFPLILESPSPNQTSLYFCASSLDGRGANEKLFFGSGTQLSVL.

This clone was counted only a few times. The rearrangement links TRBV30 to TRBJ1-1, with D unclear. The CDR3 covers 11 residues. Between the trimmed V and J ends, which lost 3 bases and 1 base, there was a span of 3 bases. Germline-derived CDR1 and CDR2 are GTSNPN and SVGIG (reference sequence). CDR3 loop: CAWRGNTEAFF. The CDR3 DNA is TGTGCCTGGAGGGGGAACACTGAAGCTTTCTTT.

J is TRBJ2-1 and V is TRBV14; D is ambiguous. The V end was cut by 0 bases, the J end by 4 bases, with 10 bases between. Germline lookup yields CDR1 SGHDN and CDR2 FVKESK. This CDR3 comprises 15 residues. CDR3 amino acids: CASSQDIGPYNEQFF. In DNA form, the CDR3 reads TGTGCCAGCAGCCAAGATATTGGGCCATACAATGAGCAGTTCTTC.

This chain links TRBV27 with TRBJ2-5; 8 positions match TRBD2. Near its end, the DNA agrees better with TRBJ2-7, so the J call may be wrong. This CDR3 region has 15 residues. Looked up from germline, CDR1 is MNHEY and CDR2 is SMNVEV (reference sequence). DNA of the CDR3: TGTGCCAGCAGTTTCACCGGGACTAGTCCCTACGAGCAGTACTTC. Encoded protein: CASSFTGTSPYEQYF.

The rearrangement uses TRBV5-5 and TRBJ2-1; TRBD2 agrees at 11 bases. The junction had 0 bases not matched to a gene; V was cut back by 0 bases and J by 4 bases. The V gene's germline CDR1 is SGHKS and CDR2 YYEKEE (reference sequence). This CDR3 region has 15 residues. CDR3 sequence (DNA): TGTGCCAGCAGCTTGGGACTAGCGGGGTACAATGAGCAGTTCTTC. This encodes CASSLGLAGYNEQFF. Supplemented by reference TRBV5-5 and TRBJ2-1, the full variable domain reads DAGVTQSPTHLIKTRGQQVTLRCSPISGHKSVSWYQQVLGQGPQFIFQYYEKEERGRGNFPDRFSARQFPNYSSELNVNALLLGDSALYLCASSLGLAGYNEQFFGPGTRLTVL.

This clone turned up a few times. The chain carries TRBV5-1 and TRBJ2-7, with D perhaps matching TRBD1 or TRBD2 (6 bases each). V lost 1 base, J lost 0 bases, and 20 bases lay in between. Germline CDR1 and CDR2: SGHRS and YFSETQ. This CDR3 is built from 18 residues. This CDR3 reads CASSLMGGSPFSSYEQYF. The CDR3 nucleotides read TGCGCCAGCAGCTTGATGGGGGGCTCTCCCTTTTCCTCCTACGAGCAGTACTTC.

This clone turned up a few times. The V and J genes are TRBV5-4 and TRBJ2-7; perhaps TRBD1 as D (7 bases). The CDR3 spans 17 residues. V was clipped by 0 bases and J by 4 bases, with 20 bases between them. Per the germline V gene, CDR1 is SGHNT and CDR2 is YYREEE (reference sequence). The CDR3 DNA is TGTGCCAGCAGCTTGGGGGGGGCACAGGGGATGGGGTACGAGCAGTACTTC. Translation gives CASSLGGAQGMGYEQYF.

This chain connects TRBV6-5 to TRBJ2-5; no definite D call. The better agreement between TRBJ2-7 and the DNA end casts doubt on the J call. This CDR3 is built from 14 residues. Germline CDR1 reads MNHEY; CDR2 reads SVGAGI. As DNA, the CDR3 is TGTGCCAGCAGTCTTCCCGGATTAAGTGGCGAGCAGTACTTC. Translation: CASSLPGLSGEQYF.

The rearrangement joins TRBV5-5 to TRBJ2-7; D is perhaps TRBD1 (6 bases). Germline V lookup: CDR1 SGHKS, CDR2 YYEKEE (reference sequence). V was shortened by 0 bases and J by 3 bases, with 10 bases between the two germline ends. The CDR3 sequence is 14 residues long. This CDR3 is CASSLGGLDYEQYF. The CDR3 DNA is TGTGCCAGCAGCTTGGGGGGGCTCGACTACGAGCAGTACTTC. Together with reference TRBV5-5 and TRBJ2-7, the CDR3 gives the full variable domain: DAGVTQSPTHLIKTRGQQVTLRCSPISGHKSVSWYQQVLGQGPQFIFQYYEKEERGRGNFPDRFSARQFPNYSSELNVNALLLGDSALYLCASSLGGLDYEQYFGPGTRLTVT.

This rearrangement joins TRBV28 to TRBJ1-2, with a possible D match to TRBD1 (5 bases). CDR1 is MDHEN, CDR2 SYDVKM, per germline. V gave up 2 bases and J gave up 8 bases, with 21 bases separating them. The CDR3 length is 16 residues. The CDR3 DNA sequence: TGTGCCAGCAGTTTAGGGCAGGGAAGAGGACTAGGAGGCTACACCTTC. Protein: CASSLGQGRGLGGYTF.

In DNA form, the CDR3 reads TGTGCCAGCCACAGCAGGGTTTCGGACACCGGGGAGCTGTTTTTT. It specifies CASHSRVSDTGELFF. This chain joins TRBV5-6 and TRBJ2-2; a weak D match, TRBD1 (5 bases). This CDR3 contains 15 residues. Germline V lookup: CDR1 SGHDT, CDR2 YYEEEE. With 7 bases removed from V and 3 bases from J, the gap between germline ends came to 16 bases.

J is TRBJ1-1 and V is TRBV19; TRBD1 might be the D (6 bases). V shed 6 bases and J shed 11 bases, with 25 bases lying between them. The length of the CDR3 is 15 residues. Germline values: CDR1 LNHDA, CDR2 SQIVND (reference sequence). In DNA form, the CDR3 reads TGTGCCAGTAGAACCCAAATGAGGGACAACGCGGATGCTTTCTTT. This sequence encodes CASRTQMRDNADAFF.

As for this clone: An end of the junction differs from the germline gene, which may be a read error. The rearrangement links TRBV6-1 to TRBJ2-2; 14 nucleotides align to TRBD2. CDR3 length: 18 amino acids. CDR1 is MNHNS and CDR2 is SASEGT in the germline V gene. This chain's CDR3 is CAISEGLAGGAGTGELFF. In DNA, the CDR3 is TGTGCCATCAGTGAAGGACTAGCGGGGGGAGCCGGAACCGGGGAGCTGTTTTTT.

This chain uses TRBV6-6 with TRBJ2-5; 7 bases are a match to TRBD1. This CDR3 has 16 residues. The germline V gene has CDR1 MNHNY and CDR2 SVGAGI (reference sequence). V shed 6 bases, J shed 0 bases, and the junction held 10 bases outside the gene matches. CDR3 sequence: CASRDGTETHQETQYF. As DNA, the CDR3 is TGTGCCAGCAGGGATGGGACAGAGACTCACCAAGAGACCCAGTACTTC.

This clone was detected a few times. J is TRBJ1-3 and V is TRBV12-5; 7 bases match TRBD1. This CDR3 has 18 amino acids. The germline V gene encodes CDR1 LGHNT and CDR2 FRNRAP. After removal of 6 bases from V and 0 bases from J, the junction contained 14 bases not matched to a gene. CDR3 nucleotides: TGTGCTAGTGGCCTAACAACACAGGGGACCGTCTCTGGAAACACCATATATTTT. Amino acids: CASGLTTQGTVSGNTIYF.

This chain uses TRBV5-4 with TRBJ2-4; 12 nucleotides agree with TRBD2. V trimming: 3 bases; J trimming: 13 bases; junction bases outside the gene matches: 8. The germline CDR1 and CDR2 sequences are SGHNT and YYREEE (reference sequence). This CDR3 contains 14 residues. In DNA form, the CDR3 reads TGTGCCAGCAGCTATTGGACTAGCGGGGCTACCCAGTACTTC. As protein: CASSYWTSGATQYF.

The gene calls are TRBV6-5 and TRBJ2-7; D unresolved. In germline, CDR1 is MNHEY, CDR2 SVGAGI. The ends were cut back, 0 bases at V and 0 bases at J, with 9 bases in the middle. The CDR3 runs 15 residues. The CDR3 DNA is TGTGCCAGCAGTTACTCGGCGGAGAGCTCCTACGAGCAGTACTTC. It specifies CASSYSAESSYEQYF.

Here the CDR3 reads CASSIQGLSSYNEQFF. Here the CDR3 DNA reads TGTGCCAGTAGTATCCAGGGTCTCAGCTCCTACAATGAGCAGTTCTTC. The V gene is TRBV19, the J gene TRBJ2-1, with D maybe TRBD1 (5 bases). From germline, CDR1 is LNHDA and CDR2 SQIVND (reference sequence). Deletions cut 3 bases from V and 0 bases from J, with 12 bases between. The CDR3 is made up of 16 amino acids.

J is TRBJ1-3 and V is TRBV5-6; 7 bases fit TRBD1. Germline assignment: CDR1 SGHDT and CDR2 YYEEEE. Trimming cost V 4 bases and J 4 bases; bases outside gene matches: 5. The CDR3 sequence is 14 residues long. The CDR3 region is CASSRRQGGNTIYF. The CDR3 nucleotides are TGTGCCAGCAGCCGACGACAGGGAGGAAACACCATATATTTT.

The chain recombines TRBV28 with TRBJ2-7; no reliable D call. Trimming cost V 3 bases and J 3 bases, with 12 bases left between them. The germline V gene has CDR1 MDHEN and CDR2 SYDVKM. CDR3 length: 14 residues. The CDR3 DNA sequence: TGTGCCAGCAGTTTGACCGGCTCAGGCTACGAGCAGTACTTC. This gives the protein CASSLTGSGYEQYF. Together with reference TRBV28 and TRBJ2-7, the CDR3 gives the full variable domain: DVKVTQSSRYLVKRTGEKVFLECVQDMDHENMFWYRQDPGLGLRLIYFSYDVKMKEKGDIPEGYSVSREKKERFSLILESASTNQTSMYLCASSLTGSGYEQYFGPGTRLTVT.

DNA for the CDR3: TGTGCCAGCAGTTTCGAGGTCGGCACTGAAGCTTTCTTT. The encoded protein is CASSFEVGTEAFF. The chain carries TRBV27 and TRBJ1-1; D is ambiguous. CDR1 is MNHEY, CDR2 SMNVEV, per germline (reference sequence). CDR3 size: 13 residues. Trimming pared 3 bases from V and 4 bases from J, leaving 9 bases between.

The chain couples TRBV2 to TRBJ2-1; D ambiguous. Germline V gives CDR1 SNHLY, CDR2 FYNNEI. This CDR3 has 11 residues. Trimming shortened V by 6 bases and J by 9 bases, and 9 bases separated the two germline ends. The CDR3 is CASRLVLEQFF. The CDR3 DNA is TGTGCCAGCAGACTTGTTCTTGAGCAGTTCTTC.

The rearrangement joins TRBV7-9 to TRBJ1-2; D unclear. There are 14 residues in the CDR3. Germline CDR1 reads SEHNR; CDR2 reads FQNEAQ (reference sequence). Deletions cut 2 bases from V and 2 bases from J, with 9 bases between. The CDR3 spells CASSLMASNYGYTF. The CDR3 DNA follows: TGTGCCAGCAGCTTAATGGCCAGCAACTATGGCTACACCTTC.

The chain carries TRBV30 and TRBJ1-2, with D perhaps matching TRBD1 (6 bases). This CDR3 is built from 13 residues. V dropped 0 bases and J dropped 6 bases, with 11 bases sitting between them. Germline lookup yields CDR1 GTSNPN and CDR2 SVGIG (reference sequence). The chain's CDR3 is CAWSVQGSHGYTF. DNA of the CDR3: TGTGCCTGGAGTGTACAGGGAAGTCATGGCTACACCTTC.

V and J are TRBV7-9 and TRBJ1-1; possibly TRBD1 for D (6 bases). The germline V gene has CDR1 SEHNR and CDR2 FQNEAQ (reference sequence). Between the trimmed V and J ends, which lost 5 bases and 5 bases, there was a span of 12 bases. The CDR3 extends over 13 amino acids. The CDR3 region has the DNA TGTGCCAGCAGCCAAGAGCAGGGGACTGAAGCTTTCTTT. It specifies CASSQEQGTEAFF.

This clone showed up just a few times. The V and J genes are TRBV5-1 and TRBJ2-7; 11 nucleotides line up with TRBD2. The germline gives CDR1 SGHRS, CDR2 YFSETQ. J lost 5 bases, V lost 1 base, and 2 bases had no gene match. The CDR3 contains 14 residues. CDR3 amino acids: CASSLQLAGDEQYF. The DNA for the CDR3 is TGCGCCAGCAGCTTGCAACTAGCGGGAGACGAGCAGTACTTC. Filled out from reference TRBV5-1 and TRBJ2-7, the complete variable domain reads KAGVTQTPRYLIKTRGQQVTLSCSPISGHRSVSWYQQTPGQGLQFLFEYFSETQRNKGNFPGRFSGRQFSNSRSEMNVSTLELGDSALYLCASSLQLAGDEQYFGPGTRLTVT.

CDR3 in amino acids: CAWSRGRGPHEQYF. In DNA, the CDR3 is TGTGCCTGGAGCCGCGGCAGGGGGCCTCACGAGCAGTACTTC. The rearrangement uses TRBV30 and TRBJ2-7; 8 bases align to TRBD1. Germline CDR1 reads GTSNPN; CDR2 reads SVGIG (reference sequence). The CDR3 consists of 14 residues. The V segment lost 3 bases and the J segment 5 bases; nucleotides outside the gene matches: 9.

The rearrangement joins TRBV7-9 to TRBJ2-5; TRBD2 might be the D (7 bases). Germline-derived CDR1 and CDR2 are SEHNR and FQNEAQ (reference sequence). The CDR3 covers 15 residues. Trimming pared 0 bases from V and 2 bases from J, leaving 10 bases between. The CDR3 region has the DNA TGTGCCAGCAGCTTAGCGGGGGGGGCTCAAGAGACCCAGTACTTC. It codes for CASSLAGGAQETQYF.